The 8 T cell receptor beta chains presented below share a single source sample, sequenced in a study of cytomegalovirus exposure and HLA in healthy donors. Primers included in the PCR were 60 Vbeta and 13 Jbeta primers. Clones were sequenced by immunoSEQ multiplex PCR, and TCRdb holds only the in-frame ones, with some missing. Of about 170,000 clones in the sample, 82% were seen once. Sequencing used PBMCs. The receptors here all came from a male donor in good health and CMV-seronegative.

The chain couples TRBV6-5 to TRBJ2-1, with 9 bases fitting TRBD2. The trim removed 5 bases at V and 6 bases at J, leaving 8 bases unmatched. There are 15 residues in the CDR3. CDR1 MNHEY and CDR2 SVGAGI come from the germline V gene. CDR3 coding DNA: TGTGCCAGCAGTAAGGGACTAGCAACAATCAATGAGCAGTTCTTC. Its protein is CASSKGLATINEQFF.

The chain carries TRBV28 and TRBJ2-7; D unclear. Germline V CDR1 and CDR2: MDHEN, SYDVKM. The CDR3 spans 13 residues. Trimming took off 6 bases at V and 5 bases at J, with 14 bases between the two ends. For the CDR3, the DNA is TGTGCCAGCAGACCCACCTGGGCCCACGAGCAGTACTTC. As protein: CASRPTWAHEQYF.

Only a few counts were recorded for this clone. This chain links TRBV9 with TRBJ1-5; 10 nucleotides match TRBD1. This CDR3 has 15 residues. J lost 4 bases, V lost 4 bases, and 5 bases had no gene match. From germline, CDR1 is SGDLS and CDR2 YYNGEE. The CDR3 bases are TGTGCCAGCAGCCCCGGGACAGGGGAGAATCAGCCCCAGCATTTT. Amino acids: CASSPGTGENQPQHF.

The chain uses TRBV25-1 and TRBJ2-5, with 10 positions matching TRBD1. The V gene end was trimmed by 1 base and the J gene end by 5 bases; junction bases not matched to a gene: 1. CDR3 length: 14 residues. Germline loops: CDR1 MGHDK, CDR2 SYGVNS. The DNA for the CDR3 is TGTGCCAGCAGTGAATGGGGACAGGGGGAGACCCAGTACTTC. Residues: CASSEWGQGETQYF.

This chain's CDR3 is CSVANRGMGYNEQFF. In DNA form, the CDR3 reads TGCAGCGTCGCTAACAGGGGAATGGGATACAATGAGCAGTTCTTC. The rearrangement joins TRBV29-1 to TRBJ2-1, with TRBD1 matching 7 bases. The CDR3 sequence is 15 residues long. The germline V gene encodes CDR1 SQVTM and CDR2 ANQGSEA. J was trimmed by 4 bases and V by 6 bases; bases with no gene match: 12.

This clone was counted at least ten times. The J gene is TRBJ2-1, the V gene TRBV29-1; no clear D. V lost 4 bases and J lost 2, with 9 bases in between. Per the germline V gene, CDR1 is SQVTM and CDR2 is ANQGSEA. CDR3 size: 13 residues. In DNA, the CDR3 is TGCAGCGTTGTACAACCTCCCTACAATGAGCAGTTCTTC. As protein: CSVVQPPYNEQFF.

The V call is TRBV7-9, the J call TRBJ2-5; 11 nucleotides match TRBD1. CDR1 is SEHNR, CDR2 FQNEAQ, per germline (reference sequence). The CDR3 spans 15 residues. Trimming cost V 8 bases and J 5 bases; bases outside gene matches: 10. CDR3 loop: CASGPRTGGVETQYF. The CDR3 DNA reads as TGTGCCAGCGGTCCTAGGACAGGGGGCGTGGAGACCCAGTACTTC. Full variable domain (rest looked up from reference TRBV7-9 and TRBJ2-5): DTGVSQNPRHKITKRGQNVTFRCDPISEHNRLYWYRQTLGQGPEFLTYFQNEAQLEKSRLLSDRFSAERPKGSFSTLEIQRTEQGDSAMYLCASGPRTGGVETQYFGPGTRLLVL.

The chain recombines TRBV9 with TRBJ2-3; unclear D gene. The CDR3 is 13 residues long. CDR1 is SGDLS, CDR2 YYNGEE, per germline. The V gene lost 6 bases and the J gene lost 1 base, with 9 bases spanning the gap. In DNA, the CDR3 is TGTGCCAGCAACTCCGGAGGCACAGATACGCAGTATTTT. It is translated as CASNSGGTDTQYF.